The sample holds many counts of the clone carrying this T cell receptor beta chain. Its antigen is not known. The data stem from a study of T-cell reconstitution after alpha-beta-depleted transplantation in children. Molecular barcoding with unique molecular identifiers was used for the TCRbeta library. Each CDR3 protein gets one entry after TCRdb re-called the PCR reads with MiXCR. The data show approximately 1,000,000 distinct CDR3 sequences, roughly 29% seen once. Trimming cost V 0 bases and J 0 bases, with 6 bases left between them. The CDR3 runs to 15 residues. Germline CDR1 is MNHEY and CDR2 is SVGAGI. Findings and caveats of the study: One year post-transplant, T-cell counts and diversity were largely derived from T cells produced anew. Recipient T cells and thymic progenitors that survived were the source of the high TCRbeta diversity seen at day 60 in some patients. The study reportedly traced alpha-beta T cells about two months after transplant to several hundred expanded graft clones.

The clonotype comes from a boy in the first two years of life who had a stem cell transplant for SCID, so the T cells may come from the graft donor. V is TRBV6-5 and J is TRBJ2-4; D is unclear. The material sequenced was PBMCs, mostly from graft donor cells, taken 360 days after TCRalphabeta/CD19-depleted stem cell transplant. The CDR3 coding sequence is TGTGCCAGCAGTTACTCTCCTTTAGCCAAAAACATTCAGTACTTC. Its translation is CASSYSPLAKNIQYF.